Each of the 18 T cell receptor beta chains below was sequenced from the same sample in a study of T cells in Graves' hyperthyroidism and ophthalmopathy. Regions amplified from RNA transcripts were the TCR beta CDR3 regions. HTBI primers drove first-round RT-PCR of the TCR CDR3. TCRdb used MiXCR to reprocess the multiplex PCR reads, holding one entry per CDR3 protein. The sample consists of almost 500,000 distinct CDR3 sequences, approximately 23% of them appearing once. Sequencing was carried out using blood. These receptors were obtained from a woman aged 70 to 79 with Graves' ophthalmopathy.

The chain joins TRBV3-1 to TRBJ2-3; D is perhaps TRBD2 (6 bases). The CDR3 runs 15 residues. Germline V gene data show CDR1 as LGHDT and CDR2 as YNNKEL (reference sequence). The V end was cut by 6 bases, the J end by 3 bases, with 16 bases between. CDR3 loop: CASRPGLPKTDTQYF. The CDR3 nucleotides read TGTGCCAGCAGACCGGGACTCCCAAAAACAGATACGCAGTATTTT.

A few counts support this clonotype. V and J are TRBV6-1 and TRBJ2-7, with D possibly matching TRBD1 (6 bases). Trimming shortened V by 6 bases and J by 3 bases, and 12 bases separated the two germline ends. The CDR3 extends over 13 amino acids. The germline V gene has CDR1 MNHNS and CDR2 SASEGT. CDR3 sequence (DNA): TGTGCCAGCAGAAGACAGGTTAACTACGAGCAGTACTTC. Amino acids: CASRRQVNYEQYF.

This clonotype was detected only a few times. This chain connects TRBV7-3 to TRBJ2-2; 7 positions match TRBD1. CDR3 length: 17 residues. Per the germline V gene, CDR1 is SGHTA and CDR2 is FQGTGA. The V segment lost 5 bases and the J segment 4 bases; nucleotides outside the gene matches: 13. In DNA, the CDR3 is TGTGCCAGCAGCCCCGAAGGGTACAGGGGTCCCACCGGGGAGCTGTTTTTT. It encodes CASSPEGYRGPTGELFF.

This clonotype was counted a few times. The V and J genes are TRBV20-1 and TRBJ2-1; D remains unclear. Trimming stripped 1 base from V and 0 bases from J, with 10 bases between. CDR1 is DFQATT, CDR2 SNEGSKA, per germline (reference sequence). The CDR3 is 15 amino acids. The CDR3 is CSARGDWSSYNEQFF. Written as DNA, the CDR3 is TGCAGTGCTAGAGGAGACTGGAGCTCCTACAATGAGCAGTTCTTC.

This clonotype was recorded at least ten times. The rearrangement joins TRBV29-1 to TRBJ2-5; TRBD1 is a possible D gene (7 bases). The germline CDR1 and CDR2 sequences are SQVTM and ANQGSEA. Trimming shortened V by 1 base and J by 4 bases, and 13 bases separated the two germline ends. This CDR3 comprises 14 residues. Written as DNA, the CDR3 is TGCAGCGTTGAAGGCGCCCAGGGGGGAGAGACCCAGTACTTC. It is translated as CSVEGAQGGETQYF. Drawing the rest from reference TRBV29-1 and TRBJ2-5, the complete variable domain is SAVISQKPSRDICQRGTSLTIQCQVDSQVTMMFWYRQQPGQSLTLIATANQGSEATYESGFVIDKFPISRPNLTFSTLTVSNMSPEDSSIYLCSVEGAQGGETQYFGPGTRLLVL.

This clonotype turned up a few times. The chain has TRBV20-1 and TRBJ2-3; 10 positions match TRBD1. With 6 bases clipped from V and 0 bases from J, the junction kept 6 bases outside the gene matches. This CDR3 has 15 residues. From germline, CDR1 is DFQATT and CDR2 SNEGSKA (reference sequence). CDR3 in DNA: TGCAGTGCAAACGGACAGGGGGGGAGCACAGATACGCAGTATTTT. Translating it yields CSANGQGGSTDTQYF.

This clonotype was picked up a small number of times. This chain uses TRBV7-8 with TRBJ2-7, with TRBD2 matching 8 bases. Trimming removed 1 base from V and 2 bases from J; junction bases left unmatched: 4. Per germline, CDR1 SGHVS and CDR2 FQNEAQ. The CDR3 spans 15 residues. DNA for the CDR3: TGTGCCAGCAGCTTAGTACTAGCGGCAGCCTACGAGCAGTACTTC. Its protein is CASSLVLAAAYEQYF. Using reference TRBV7-8 and TRBJ2-7 for the parts outside the CDR3, the full variable domain is GAGVSQSPRYKVAKRGQDVALRCDPISGHVSLFWYQQALGQGPEFLTYFQNEAQLDKSGLPSDRFFAERPEGSVSTLKIQRTQQEDSAVYLCASSLVLAAAYEQYFGPGTRLTVT.

This clonotype was seen only a few times. One end of the junction is discordant with germline, which a read error may explain. J is TRBJ2-3 and V is TRBV5-5; 7 nucleotides agree with TRBD2. Per germline, CDR1 SGHKS and CDR2 YYEKEE (reference sequence). The CDR3 loop spans 14 amino acids. CDR3 sequence (DNA): TGTGCCAGCAACTTGGGGCGGGGGAGCGGTACGCAGTATTTT. Its translation: CASNLGRGSGTQYF.

The chain is built from TRBV29-1 and TRBJ1-1, with D unclear. Looked up from germline, CDR1 is SQVTM and CDR2 is ANQGSEA. Trimming cost V 8 bases and J 4 bases, with 20 bases left between them. The CDR3 has 14 amino acids. The CDR3 DNA follows: TGCAGCACCCCCAACCGCGGAGGGTCCACTGAAGCTTTCTTT. This translates into CSTPNRGGSTEAFF.

In its sample, this clonotype was seen many times. The chain carries TRBV12-3 or TRBV12-4 and TRBJ2-1; 7 bases match TRBD2. With V trimmed by 1 base and J by 5 bases, 5 bases remained unmatched. The CDR3 is 15 residues long. CDR3 DNA: TGTGCCAGCAGTTTAGGTTCTAGCGGACACAATGAGCAGTTCTTC. It translates to CASSLGSSGHNEQFF.

This clonotype was detected many times. The chain links TRBV7-9 to TRBJ1-1; tentatively, D is TRBD1 (5 bases). The CDR3 covers 13 residues. Germline V gene lookup returns CDR1 SEHNR and CDR2 FQNEAQ (reference sequence). Between the trimmed V and J ends, which lost 3 bases and 7 bases, there was a span of 12 bases. The CDR3 loop reads CASSFDSPIEAFF. CDR3 DNA sequence: TGTGCCAGCAGCTTCGACAGTCCCATTGAAGCTTTCTTT.

This clonotype is a singleton in its sample. V is TRBV7-9 and J is TRBJ2-7; 8 bases fit TRBD1. The CDR3 totals 17 residues. Per the germline V gene, CDR1 is SEHNR and CDR2 is FQNEAQ (reference sequence). V dropped 5 bases and J dropped 3; count of bases not matched to a gene: 15. The CDR3 DNA follows: TGTGCCAGCAGCCCCGAACAGGGGGTAAAAGGAGGCTACGAGCAGTACTTC. Translating gives CASSPEQGVKGGYEQYF.

This clonotype was recorded many times. This chain joins TRBV27 and TRBJ2-3; D not certain. Germline CDR1 MNHEY, CDR2 SMNVEV (reference sequence). The CDR3 runs to 13 residues. V was pared by 3 bases and J by 5 bases, with 9 bases between. Here the CDR3 reads CASSFTYGDTQYF. In DNA, the CDR3 is TGTGCCAGCAGTTTTACGTATGGAGATACGCAGTATTTT.

There are a few counts of this clonotype. CDR3 sequence reads: CSARGPGYSTDTQYF. CDR3 DNA sequence: TGCAGTGCTAGAGGGCCTGGCTATAGCACAGATACGCAGTATTTT. The chain couples TRBV20-1 to TRBJ2-3; no clear D. From germline, CDR1 is DFQATT and CDR2 SNEGSKA (reference sequence). Trimming removed 1 base from V and 0 bases from J, with 11 bases in between. The CDR3 runs to 15 residues.

This clonotype was picked up a small number of times. One end of the junction fails to match germline, which may point to a read error. The chain combines TRBV6-9 with TRBJ1-5, with 7 nucleotides matching TRBD1. Germline V gene data show CDR1 as MNHGY and CDR2 as SVAAGI. The CDR3 extends over 13 amino acids. The CDR3 protein is CASRVTGDQPQHF. The CDR3 region has the DNA TGCGCCAGCAGGGTTACAGGGGATCAGCCCCAGCATTTT.

V usage is TRBV7-9 and J usage is TRBJ2-7; TRBD1 is a possible D gene (7 bases). Germline CDR1 is SEHNR and CDR2 is FQNEAQ (reference sequence). The CDR3 has 12 residues. With 7 bases removed from V and 3 bases from J, the gap between germline ends came to 10 bases. The CDR3 bases are TGTGCCAGCACCCAGGGGGGCTACGAGCAGTACTTC. Translating gives CASTQGGYEQYF.

This clonotype was recorded many times. This rearrangement joins TRBV10-1 to TRBJ2-3; the D gene could be TRBD1 or TRBD2 (7 bases each). V was clipped by 3 bases and J by 6 bases, with 19 bases between them. Germline V CDR1 and CDR2: WNHNN, SYGVQD (reference sequence). The CDR3 is made up of 16 amino acids. CDR3 coding DNA: TGCGCCAGCAGTGATCGCGGGACAGCGGGGTTGGATACGCAGTATTTT. Encoded protein: CASSDRGTAGLDTQYF.

This clonotype was counted once. The chain couples TRBV20-1 to TRBJ1-3, with D possibly matching TRBD1 (6 bases). Trimming stripped 5 bases from V and 0 bases from J, with 11 bases between. This CDR3 comprises 14 residues. Germline V gene lookup returns CDR1 DFQATT and CDR2 SNEGSKA (reference sequence). CDR3 nucleotides: TGCAGTGCTTCTGACAGGTACTCTGGAAACACCATATATTTT. Translated: CSASDRYSGNTIYF.